This entry is about one TCR beta chain. These data come from a study of blood T cells in healthy people across ages. The individuals who served as donors were healthy Caucasians living in Russia, aged about 6 to 100. Primers used in a second PCR of about 6 to 11 cycles were a sample-barcoded 5' primer and a J-beta primer mix. In TCRdb, the 5' RACE reads were re-called with MiXCR into one record per CDR3 protein. This repertoire shows about 770,000 distinct CDR3 sequences, around 45% found once; its top ten account for about a fifth. The sequencing sample was made of blood. The origin of this receptor is a man aged 60 to 75 in good health.

The DNA for the CDR3 is TGTGCCAGCAGTTTACTCGGGGATGAGACCCAGTACTTC. Residues: CASSLLGDETQYF. V and J are TRBV28 and TRBJ2-7; D may be TRBD2 (5 bases). The last part of the DNA fits TRBJ2-5 better; the J call may be wrong. The germline V gene encodes CDR1 MDHEN and CDR2 SYDVKM. The CDR3 spans 13 residues.